This record concerns one T cell receptor (beta chain) sequence. This clonotype was counted a few times. Its recognized antigen is unknown. No base-level quality is on record; no much larger clone is a single base apart. The treatment or condition label, as the study defines it: live attenuated yellow fever vaccine strain. At every blood-draw timepoint, two biological replicates of bulk PBMCs were collected. A standard Ficoll-Paque protocol was used to isolate PBMCs from peripheral blood. RNA was extracted with TriZol from bulk PBMCs, CD4 and CD8 fractions, and dextramer-positive and dextramer-negative fractions. TCR cDNA was synthesized by 5'RACE template switching, which introduced a universal primer site and unique molecular identifiers. Priming of cDNA synthesis was performed from both the TCR alpha and TCR beta constant segments. Two PCR steps were used to amplify libraries, with sample barcodes and sequencing adapters being added in the second step. Sequencing of libraries was performed on Illumina HiSeq 2500 (2x100 bp) or NovaSeq (2x150 bp). The original pipeline was this. MIGEC was used to demultiplex reads and collapse the reads into UMI consensus sequences, and MiXCR was used for V(D)J alignment. Vaccine-responding clonotypes were identified with edgeR using replicate PBMC samples, with FDR below 0.01 and a log2 fold change above 5 up to day 15 being required. CD4 or CD8 identity was assigned to each bulk clonotype according to whether the clonotype was present at higher abundance in the sequenced CD4 repertoire or the sequenced CD8 repertoire. The public reads were quality trimmed at Q25 with fastp and then assembled into clones with MiXCR by TCRdb, keeping productive beta chains. Rows matching on CDR3 protein sequence are summarized as one entry with the most common DNA and genes. TCRdb's processing, not the authors' own work, is the source of the V and J calls. The sample has around 610,000 distinct CDR3 sequences on record, approximately 15% of them singletons. The ten most abundant clones make up over 13% of the sample.

The data stem from a study of T cells after yellow fever vaccination (dated by TCRdb to about 2019). Background on the whole study: The SMART-Seq v4 Ultra Low Input RNA kit was used to prepare libraries from fractions with low cell numbers. Bulk TCR alpha and beta repertoires were sequenced longitudinally to track T-cell clones before and after primary and booster YFV17D yellow fever vaccination. Two healthy male donors, one aged 18 to 29 and one aged 30 to 40 years, made up the cohort. Bulk PBMC replicates and cell subsets were isolated from blood drawn at multiple timepoints before and after both primary and secondary immunization. Study-level results and caveats: Only a couple of donors were included in the study, so the extent to which the findings can be generalized is limited. A small share of clonotypes occurred in both CD4 and CD8 compartments, likely arising from convergent recombination. The secondary T-cell response was weaker than the primary response but faster, peaking on day 5 instead of day 15. Because abundant contaminating clonotypes from the bulk population could be contained in FACS-sorted repertoires, computational filtering was required. After the booster, most clones that had expanded after primary vaccination were detected again (roughly 95% of CD4 and 70% to 90% of CD8), suggesting broad maintenance of memory.

The CDR3 sequence holds 12 residues, the cysteine and phenylalanine included. Only CDR3 DNA remains: 36 bases, in frame from the first base. The junction carries 3 bases between V and J, which are trimmed by 4 bases and 0 bases respectively. CDR1 and CDR2, per the germline V gene (reference sequence), are SEHNR and FQNEAQ. This specimen was PBMCs, taken on the day of the yellow fever booster vaccination. This sequence originates from a man aged 30-40 years who received the YFV17D yellow fever vaccine. The chain employs TRBV7-9 and TRBJ1-1; the D gene cannot be resolved reliably. The sequenced DNA is TGTGCCAGCAGCTCGATGAACACTGAAGCTTTCTTT. Its product reads: CASSSMNTEAFF.